This T cell receptor beta chain appears in the sequencing data of a study of T-cell reconstitution after alpha-beta-depleted transplantation in children (dated by TCRdb to about 2016). Broadly, across the study: T-cell immune reconstitution after TCRalphabeta/CD19-depleted allogeneic hematopoietic cell transplantation in children was quantitatively tracked in the study by means of TCR repertoire profiling.

About this clonotype: This clone's antigen is unknown. Per-base quality was not reported, and no clone a single base away is much larger than it.

The CDR1 and CDR2 encoded by the germline V gene (reference sequence) are MNHEY and SMNVEV. V and J are truncated by 2 bases and 3 bases respectively, leaving an intervening sequence of 11 bases. The CDR3 goes from the cysteine to the phenylalanine over 14 residues. Of the read, only the CDR3 DNA is kept; its 42 bases are in frame from base 1. Preparation of the library involved PCR. These reads were obtained on an Illumina HiSeq 2500. TCR library preparation used molecular barcoding, with unique molecular identifiers applied to normalize quantification of the TCRbeta repertoire. TCRdb took the public reads, trimmed them with fastp at Q25, ran MiXCR for clone calling and kept in-frame beta chains. Here each entry gathers all rows of one CDR3 protein and keeps the most common genes and DNA. Present in this sample are about 340,000 distinct CDR3 sequences, about a tenth of which were seen just once. The top ten clonotypes cover more than 2% of the sample.

The rearrangement joined TRBV27 to TRBJ2-7; D gene: possibly TRBD2, on 5 matching bases. The receptor comes from a human donor who donated a stem cell graft to a child with acute lymphoblastic leukemia. This specimen consisted of PBMCs from the stem cell graft donor, obtained from the stem cell graft. The CDR3 reads CASSLRLTNYEQYF. The DNA is TGTGCCAGCAGTTTACGACTAACAAACTACGAGCAGTACTTC.